What follows are 20 T cell receptor beta chains derived from one specimen sequenced in a study of blood T cell repertoires in COVID-19. Method: immunoSEQ multiplex PCR; TCRdb's copy keeps in-frame clones and lacks some. This table has under 200,000 clones, roughly 80% appearing once. Specimen: peripheral blood. Source of these receptors: a man in his sixties with acute or convalescent COVID-19.

The CDR3 is CASSPSPGEPQHF. CDR3 in DNA: TGTGCCAGCAGCCCATCTCCGGGGGAGCCCCAGCATTTT. The V call is TRBV3-1 (or the pseudogene TRBV3-2), the J call TRBJ1-5; D possibly corresponds to TRBD1 (5 bases). This CDR3 has 13 residues. V was trimmed by 4 bases and J by 8 bases, leaving 12 bases between them. Germline CDR1 reads LGHDT; CDR2 reads YNNKEL (reference sequence).

CDR3 DNA: TGTGCCAGCAGCGTAGGAGGGGGGGTTGGAAACACCATATATTTT. This encodes CASSVGGGVGNTIYF. The genes are TRBV7-2 and TRBJ1-3, with TRBD1 as a possible D gene (6 bases). Per germline, CDR1 SGHTA and CDR2 FQGNSA. The length of the CDR3 is 15 residues. The V and J ends lost 5 bases and 3 bases respectively, with 14 bases between them.

The V call is TRBV11-2, the J call TRBJ2-7, with D unresolved. CDR3 length: 11 amino acids. The ends were cut back, 1 base at V and 6 bases at J, with 4 bases in the middle. In germline, CDR1 is SGHAT, CDR2 FQNNGV. The CDR3 DNA follows: TGTGCCAGCAGCTTAGGGCCCGAGCAGTACTTC. Its translation: CASSLGPEQYF.

CDR3 region: CAWSNGGAYEQYF. The CDR3 region has the DNA TGTGCCTGGAGTAATGGCGGAGCCTACGAGCAGTACTTC. The chain combines TRBV30 with TRBJ2-7; D not resolved. This CDR3 is built from 13 residues. Germline values: CDR1 GTSNPN, CDR2 SVGIG (reference sequence). Trimming pared 2 bases from V and 2 bases from J, leaving 10 bases between. The full variable domain, with the rest looked up from reference TRBV30 and TRBJ2-7, is SQTIHQWPATLVQPVGSPLSLECTVEGTSNPNLYWYRQAAGRGLQLLFYSVGIGQISSEVPQNLSASRPQDRQFILSSKKLLLSDSGFYLCAWSNGGAYEQYFGPGTRLTVT.

This clone was observed a handful of times. The chain links TRBV12-3 or TRBV12-4 to TRBJ1-2; D gene unclear. The CDR3 runs to 12 residues. Trimming stripped 4 bases from V and 2 bases from J, with 5 bases between. In DNA form, the CDR3 reads TGTGCCAGCAGTTCCGGGAACTATGGCTACACCTTC. Translation gives CASSSGNYGYTF.

The V gene is TRBV2, the J gene TRBJ1-1, with TRBD1 as a possible D gene (5 bases). CDR3 length: 14 amino acids. Germline assignment: CDR1 SNHLY and CDR2 FYNNEI. Deletions cut 8 bases from V and 4 bases from J, with 17 bases between. The DNA for the CDR3 is TGTGCCAGCCTCGGGACTTCGGGGGTCACTGAAGCTTTCTTT. This codes for CASLGTSGVTEAFF. The variable domain in full, with the rest retrieved from reference TRBV2 and TRBJ1-1, is EPEVTQTPSHQVTQMGQEVILRCVPISNHLYFYWYRQILGQKVEFLVSFYNNEISEKSEIFDDQFSVERPDGSNFTLKIRSTKLEDSAMYFCASLGTSGVTEAFFGQGTRLTVV.

In this sample, this clone turned up a few times. The chain couples TRBV20-1 to TRBJ1-1, with D unresolved. Germline V gene sequence: CDR1 DFQATT, CDR2 SNEGSKA (reference sequence). V lost 6 bases, J lost 1 base, and 6 bases lay in between. The CDR3 runs 11 residues. CDR3 region: CSAMRNTEAFF. The CDR3 DNA reads TGCAGTGCAATGCGGAACACTGAAGCTTTCTTT.

The chain uses TRBV5-4 and TRBJ2-7; 9 nucleotides align to TRBD2. After removal of 7 bases from V and 0 bases from J, the junction contained 8 bases not matched to a gene. Germline V gene data show CDR1 as SGHNT and CDR2 as YYREEE (reference sequence). This CDR3 has 15 residues. The CDR3 here is CASGSGGLFSYEQYF. The DNA for the CDR3 is TGTGCCAGCGGCAGCGGGGGGCTATTCTCCTACGAGCAGTACTTC.

The CDR3 is CASSLKTGLSTYNEQFF. Here the CDR3 DNA reads TGTGCCAGCAGCCTCAAGACAGGGCTGAGCACCTACAATGAGCAGTTCTTC. The chain carries TRBV7-7 and TRBJ2-1; 7 bases agree with TRBD1. There are 17 residues in the CDR3. Trimming took 5 bases from V and 2 from J; bases not matched to a gene: 12. Germline V gene data show CDR1 as SSHAT and CDR2 as FNYEAQ (reference sequence).

The chain links TRBV20-1 to TRBJ1-2; D is undetermined. Germline CDR1 DFQATT, CDR2 SNEGSKA (reference sequence). With 3 bases removed from V and 4 bases from J, the gap between germline ends came to 9 bases. The CDR3 runs 12 residues. The CDR3 protein is CSASERSYGYTF. In DNA form, the CDR3 reads TGCAGTGCTAGTGAACGGTCCTATGGCTACACCTTC.

The chain couples TRBV5-1 to TRBJ1-5, with D tentatively TRBD1 (6 bases). The CDR3 spans 15 residues. V lost 0 bases and J lost 7, with 14 bases in between. The V gene's germline CDR1 is SGHRS and CDR2 YFSETQ. The DNA for the CDR3 is TGCGCCAGCAGCTTGGGAAACAGGGAGGGCCAGCCCCAGCATTTT. This translates into CASSLGNREGQPQHF.

The chain joins TRBV19 to TRBJ1-5, with D unresolved. Looked up from germline, CDR1 is LNHDA and CDR2 is SQIVND (reference sequence). V lost 0 bases and J 5 bases, leaving 8 bases between the germline ends. The length of the CDR3 is 14 residues. The CDR3 DNA reads as TGTGCCAGTAGTATAGAGGGGAGTTATCAGCCCCAGCATTTT. It codes for CASSIEGSYQPQHF.

This chain links TRBV30 with TRBJ1-1; D unclear. The V end was cut by 7 bases, the J end by 1 base, with 13 bases between. The CDR3 is 13 amino acids. CDR1 and CDR2 from the germline V gene are GTSNPN and SVGIG (reference sequence). The chain's CDR3 is CASPGRGNTEAFF. The CDR3 coding sequence is TGTGCCTCGCCTGGGCGGGGGAACACTGAAGCTTTCTTT. The complete variable domain, with remaining parts taken from reference TRBV30 and TRBJ1-1, reads SQTIHQWPATLVQPVGSPLSLECTVEGTSNPNLYWYRQAAGRGLQLLFYSVGIGQISSEVPQNLSASRPQDRQFILSSKKLLLSDSGFYLCASPGRGNTEAFFGQGTRLTVV.

This clone occurred a few times. V usage is TRBV6-6 and J usage is TRBJ1-1, with D unclear. Germline V gene data show CDR1 as MNHNY and CDR2 as SVGAGI (reference sequence). The CDR3 is 14 residues long. Trimming left V 2 bases short and J 4 bases short, with 11 bases between. CDR3 protein: CASSYMEMGTEAFF. The CDR3 coding sequence is TGTGCCAGCAGTTACATGGAGATGGGCACTGAAGCTTTCTTT.

The rearrangement uses TRBV9 and TRBJ2-3, with D maybe TRBD2 (6 bases). Germline CDR1 reads SGDLS; CDR2 reads YYNGEE. V lost 0 bases and J 2 bases, leaving 13 bases between the germline ends. The CDR3 spans 16 residues. CDR3 DNA sequence: TGTGCCAGCAGCGTAGCTGGAGGGACCTCCACAGATACGCAGTATTTT. Its protein is CASSVAGGTSTDTQYF.

The chain joins TRBV10-3 to TRBJ1-1; D ambiguous. Germline-derived CDR1 and CDR2 are ENHRY and SYGVKD. CDR3 length: 12 residues. Trimming shortened V by 6 bases and J by 6 bases, and 11 bases separated the two germline ends. The CDR3 DNA is TGTGCCATCAGCAGGACTAGCGCTGAAGCTTTCTTT. Amino acid sequence: CAISRTSAEAFF.

The sample holds one count of this clone. This chain joins TRBV6-5 and TRBJ1-5; TRBD1 might be the D (5 bases). Deletions cut 6 bases from V and 3 bases from J, with 15 bases between. Germline-derived CDR1 and CDR2 are MNHEY and SVGAGI. This CDR3 spans 15 amino acids. The CDR3 protein is CASSRSQGSNQPQHF. In nucleotides, the CDR3 is TGTGCCAGCAGCCGATCCCAGGGCTCCAATCAGCCCCAGCATTTT.

This sequence joins TRBV6-5 and TRBJ2-1; 7 nucleotides match TRBD1. The CDR3 sequence is 15 residues long. V lost 6 bases, J lost 3 bases, and 8 bases stayed unmatched. CDR1 and CDR2 from the germline V gene are MNHEY and SVGAGI. CDR3 sequence reads: CASSPTTGNYNEQFF. CDR3 in DNA: TGTGCCAGCAGCCCCACGACAGGGAACTACAATGAGCAGTTCTTC.

The V call is TRBV19, the J call TRBJ1-1; 8 positions agree with TRBD1. The CDR3 has 15 amino acids. V lost 6 bases, J lost 4 bases, and 10 bases stayed unmatched. Germline-derived CDR1 and CDR2 are LNHDA and SQIVND (reference sequence). CDR3 residues: CASSELTGGGTEAFF. For the CDR3, the DNA is TGTGCCAGTAGCGAGCTCACAGGGGGTGGCACTGAAGCTTTCTTT.

This chain links TRBV6-5 with TRBJ1-2, with 7 nucleotides matching TRBD1. The CDR3 totals 12 residues. The ends lost 6 bases at V and 7 bases at J; junction bases unmatched: 5. From germline, CDR1 is MNHEY and CDR2 SVGAGI. The CDR3 nucleotides are TGTGCCAGCAGACTACAGGGGACTGGCTACACCTTC. It encodes CASRLQGTGYTF.